The next 17 T cell receptor beta chains were all read from a single sample in a study of blood T cell repertoires in COVID-19. Method: immunoSEQ multiplex PCR; TCRdb's copy keeps in-frame clones and lacks some. Seen here are some 120,000 clones, around 88% observed once, and the top ten hold approximately 5.8%. Sequencing input: peripheral blood. These receptors originate from an elderly man with active or convalescent COVID-19.

The V and J genes are TRBV5-4 and TRBJ2-7, with 13 bases fitting TRBD2. This CDR3 is built from 17 residues. Germline loops: CDR1 SGHNT, CDR2 YYREEE (reference sequence). V lost 4 bases to trimming and J lost 0 bases; unmatched junction nucleotides: 7. The CDR3 DNA is TGTGCCAGCAGCGGGGGACTAGCGGGGTCGATCTCCTACGAGCAGTACTTC. This codes for CASSGGLAGSISYEQYF.

The chain carries TRBV19 and TRBJ2-5, with D unresolved. CDR3 length: 14 amino acids. The V and J ends lost 5 bases and 7 bases respectively, with 17 bases between them. The V gene's germline CDR1 is LNHDA and CDR2 SQIVND (reference sequence). In DNA, the CDR3 is TGTGCCAGTAGTTTCGACTTCGCCCTGGGGACCCAGTACTTC. It codes for CASSFDFALGTQYF.

The rearrangement joins TRBV5-4 to TRBJ1-5; perhaps TRBD1 as D (5 bases). CDR1 is SGHNT and CDR2 is YYREEE in the germline V gene (reference sequence). Deletions cut 0 bases from V and 2 bases from J, with 9 bases between. CDR3 length: 15 residues. CDR3 nucleotide sequence: TGTGCCAGCAGCTTGGCGGGGGACGGCAATCAGCCCCAGCATTTT. This codes for CASSLAGDGNQPQHF. Using reference TRBV5-4 and TRBJ1-5 for the parts outside the CDR3, the full variable domain is ETGVTQSPTHLIKTRGQQVTLRCSSQSGHNTVSWYQQALGQGPQFIFQYYREEENGRGNFPPRFSGLQFPNYSSELNVNALELDDSALYLCASSLAGDGNQPQHFGDGTRLSIL.

This clone was detected only once. This sequence joins TRBV18 and TRBJ1-3; D is unresolved. This CDR3 is 16 amino acids long. Trimming removed 5 bases from V and 0 bases from J, with 14 bases in between. Germline CDR1 is KGHSH and CDR2 is LQKENI. The CDR3 sequence is CASSNRSSSSGNTIYF. The CDR3 bases are TGTGCCAGCTCAAACCGCTCATCCAGCTCTGGAAACACCATATATTTT.

This rearrangement joins TRBV11-2 to TRBJ2-7; 15 bases align to TRBD2. The CDR3 covers 19 residues. The germline gives CDR1 SGHAT, CDR2 FQNNGV. Germline trimming cut 5 bases from V and 3 bases from J; bases unmatched to any gene: 14. CDR3 in amino acids: CASSPRPGLAGGTLYEQYF. DNA for the CDR3: TGTGCCAGCAGCCCCCGACCCGGACTAGCGGGGGGGACTCTCTACGAGCAGTACTTC.

The J gene is TRBJ2-5, the V gene TRBV5-1; TRBD1 might be the D (7 bases). Trimming stripped 1 base from V and 1 base from J, with 20 bases between. The CDR3 consists of 18 residues. CDR1 is SGHRS, CDR2 YFSETQ, per germline. The CDR3 sequence is CASSLLRDSSGTQETQYF. The CDR3 nucleotides read TGCGCCAGCAGCTTGCTGCGGGACAGCTCTGGTACCCAAGAGACCCAGTACTTC.

This clone has a handful of counts. The V call is TRBV19, the J call TRBJ2-7; D not resolved. CDR1 and CDR2 from the germline V gene are LNHDA and SQIVND (reference sequence). Deletions cut 0 bases from V and 6 bases from J, with 15 bases between. The CDR3 covers 15 residues. CDR3 protein: CASSIDPSVWSEQYF. CDR3 DNA: TGTGCCAGTAGTATAGACCCTTCCGTCTGGAGCGAGCAGTACTTC.

CDR3 sequence reads: CASSSNQGMRTEAFF. The CDR3 DNA is TGTGCCAGCAGCTCAAACCAGGGAATGCGCACTGAAGCTTTCTTT. The gene calls are TRBV11-2 and TRBJ1-1, with D tentatively TRBD1 (5 bases). This CDR3 region has 15 residues. V shed 4 bases and J shed 4 bases, with 16 bases lying between them. Germline V gives CDR1 SGHAT, CDR2 FQNNGV. Looking up the rest from reference TRBV11-2 and TRBJ1-1 gives the full variable domain: EAGVAQSPRYKIIEKRQSVAFWCNPISGHATLYWYQQILGQGPKLLIQFQNNGVVDDSQLPKDRFSAERLKGVDSTLKIQPAKLEDSAVYLCASSSNQGMRTEAFFGQGTRLTVV.

V usage is TRBV7-3 and J usage is TRBJ2-1; tentative D call: TRBD1 (6 bases). V dropped 5 bases and J dropped 2 bases, with 13 bases sitting between them. Germline V gene data show CDR1 as SGHTA and CDR2 as FQGTGA. The CDR3 spans 15 residues. CDR3 sequence (DNA): TGTGCCAGCAGCCCCAGGGGAGCGCCCTACAATGAGCAGTTCTTC. It encodes CASSPRGAPYNEQFF.

V usage is TRBV28 and J usage is TRBJ1-5; 10 bases map to TRBD1. Germline CDR1 reads MDHEN; CDR2 reads SYDVKM. CDR3 size: 15 residues. V shed 5 bases and J 7 bases; nucleotides not matched to a gene: 8. The CDR3 sequence: CASSPTRTGGQPQHF. The CDR3 DNA is TGTGCCAGCAGTCCCACCCGGACAGGGGGGCAGCCCCAGCATTTT.

The chain employs TRBV5-5 and TRBJ1-2, with 10 bases aligning to TRBD1. Germline CDR1 SGHKS, CDR2 YYEKEE (reference sequence). J was trimmed by 12 bases and V by 0 bases; bases with no gene match: 11. The CDR3 contains 15 residues. The DNA for the CDR3 is TGTGCCAGCAGCTTGGCGGGACAGGGGCAAGGATATCACACCTTC. It specifies CASSLAGQGQGYHTF.

The chain carries TRBV28 and TRBJ2-7; the D gene is possibly TRBD1 (7 bases). CDR1 is MDHEN, CDR2 SYDVKM, per germline. V dropped 4 bases and J dropped 3 bases, with 16 bases sitting between them. CDR3 length: 15 residues. The CDR3 sequence is CASSSGGGGGYEQYF. In DNA form, the CDR3 reads TGTGCCAGCAGTTCCGGTGGAGGGGGCGGCTACGAGCAGTACTTC.

The V gene is TRBV27, the J gene TRBJ2-7; 8 positions match TRBD2. The J segment lost 5 bases and the V segment lost 7 bases, leaving 4 bases of the junction unmatched. CDR1 is MNHEY, CDR2 SMNVEV, per germline (reference sequence). The CDR3 loop spans 12 amino acids. This CDR3 reads CASISGGHEQYF. CDR3 in DNA: TGTGCCAGCATTTCGGGGGGGCACGAGCAGTACTTC.

In nucleotides, the CDR3 is TGTGCCAGCAGTGAACAGGGGTGGGGAGGAGGAAACACCATATATTTT. Translating it yields CASSEQGWGGGNTIYF. The chain joins TRBV28 to TRBJ1-3; 7 bases map to TRBD1. This CDR3 comprises 16 residues. Germline assignment: CDR1 MDHEN and CDR2 SYDVKM. J was trimmed by 4 bases and V by 5 bases; bases with no gene match: 11.

This clone has a single count. The rearrangement uses TRBV7-9 and TRBJ1-1, with 9 bases that match TRBD1. Trimming cost V 5 bases and J 0 bases; bases outside gene matches: 4. CDR1 and CDR2 from the germline V gene are SEHNR and FQNEAQ (reference sequence). This CDR3 is 15 amino acids long. CDR3 residues: CASSKRDRVNTEAFF. In DNA, the CDR3 is TGTGCCAGCAGCAAACGGGACAGGGTGAACACTGAAGCTTTCTTT.

The chain couples TRBV6-5 to TRBJ2-7; 7 bases line up with TRBD1. This CDR3 region has 14 residues. Losses at the gene ends were 7 bases for V and 6 bases for J; bases not matched to a gene: 12. Per the germline V gene, CDR1 is MNHEY and CDR2 is SVGAGI. CDR3 sequence reads: CASTQGGLKGEQYF. In nucleotides, the CDR3 is TGTGCCAGCACCCAAGGGGGCCTAAAGGGCGAGCAGTACTTC.

The rearrangement joins TRBV6-1 to TRBJ2-6; 7 nucleotides align to TRBD1. Germline V lookup: CDR1 MNHNS, CDR2 SASEGT. The CDR3 has 15 residues. Trimming took 2 bases from V and 2 from J; bases not matched to a gene: 0. CDR3 in DNA: TGTGCCAGCAGTGAACAGGGGGCTGGGGCCAACGTCCTGACTTTC. Protein sequence: CASSEQGAGANVLTF.